What follows is one TCR beta chain and its context. Its antigen remains unidentified. Per-nucleotide qualities are absent, and no much larger clonotype sits a single base away. This record belongs to a study of control samples from healthy donors and cancer patients (dated by TCRdb to 2020 to 2021). The library was made by the immunoSEQ multiplex PCR assay. TCRdb provides this immuneACCESS table in a form limited to in-frame rearrangements. Some clones are lacking; in checked studies, under half of them reflect an unresolved V gene, and why the rest are absent is not known. This sample gives 110,000 to 150,000 clones in total; 91% of them show up just once. The ten largest clones add up to 7.1% of the sample. Looking up the germline V gene (reference sequence) yields CDR1 GTSNPN and CDR2 SVGIG. Taken from cysteine to phenylalanine, the CDR3 has 13 residues. Only CDR3 DNA is held: 39 bases, read in frame from base 1. V loses 2 bases, J loses 8 bases, and the germline ends lie 15 bases apart.

This receptor was obtained from a man aged 18-30 years in good health. Rearrangement joined TRBV30 to TRBJ1-2; a confident D gene designation cannot be given. Sequencing was performed on blood. For the CDR3, the sequence is CAWSTGPLGGYTF. The base sequence is TGTGCCTGGAGTACTGGACCACTCGGAGGCTACACCTTC.